Each of the 18 T cell receptor beta chains below was sequenced from the same sample in a study of blood T cell repertoires in COVID-19. Some clones are missing from TCRdb's copy, which holds only in-frame ones; the method was immunoSEQ multiplex PCR. The table records some 20,000 clones, more than 80% of them present only once. The sequencing sample was made of peripheral blood. The source is a woman of 80 years or more with active or convalescent COVID-19.

This chain connects TRBV30 to TRBJ2-5; D might be TRBD1 (6 bases). The CDR3 loop spans 16 amino acids. Per germline, CDR1 GTSNPN and CDR2 SVGIG (reference sequence). V was cut by 3 bases and J by 5 bases, with 22 bases left in between. The CDR3 nucleotides read TGTGCCTGGAGCTCTTATACGGGGACACCCCAGGAGACCCAGTACTTC. Amino acid sequence: CAWSSYTGTPQETQYF.

The chain is built from TRBV28 and TRBJ1-5; D remains ambiguous. Between the trimmed V and J ends, which lost 4 bases and 2 bases, there was a span of 12 bases. Germline values: CDR1 MDHEN, CDR2 SYDVKM. The length of the CDR3 is 15 residues. The CDR3 nucleotides read TGTGCCAGCAGTTCAGGCCGGTGGGGCAATCAGCCCCAGCATTTT. Protein sequence: CASSSGRWGNQPQHF. The full variable domain, with the rest looked up from reference TRBV28 and TRBJ1-5, is DVKVTQSSRYLVKRTGEKVFLECVQDMDHENMFWYRQDPGLGLRLIYFSYDVKMKEKGDIPEGYSVSREKKERFSLILESASTNQTSMYLCASSSGRWGNQPQHFGDGTRLSIL.

This clone was seen once. The genes are TRBV6-5 and TRBJ1-2; D may be TRBD1 (6 bases). The V gene's germline CDR1 is MNHEY and CDR2 SVGAGI. The V and J ends lost 5 bases and 8 bases respectively, with 18 bases between them. This CDR3 region has 14 residues. The CDR3 sequence: CASSPQNRVLGYTF. In DNA, the CDR3 is TGTGCCAGCAGTCCTCAAAACAGGGTATTGGGCTACACCTTC.

This clone was detected only once. The chain employs TRBV11-3 and TRBJ1-3; TRBD1 might be the D (6 bases). Germline CDR1 reads SGHNT; CDR2 reads YENEEA. This CDR3 contains 16 residues. V dropped 5 bases and J dropped 2 bases, with 16 bases sitting between them. The CDR3 is CASSTFREGAGNTIYF. The CDR3 DNA is TGTGCCAGCAGCACATTCAGAGAGGGGGCTGGAAACACCATATATTTT.

The rearrangement uses TRBV24-1 and TRBJ1-2, with 7 bases that match TRBD1. The CDR3 runs 14 residues. In germline, CDR1 is KGHDR, CDR2 SFDVKD. Losses at the gene ends were 5 bases for V and 4 bases for J; bases not matched to a gene: 6. This CDR3 is CATSARQGSYGYTF. The CDR3 DNA follows: TGTGCCACCAGTGCCCGACAGGGCAGCTATGGCTACACCTTC.

The chain has TRBV5-8 and TRBJ1-5, with D uncertain. CDR3 length: 16 residues. V was cut by 0 bases and J by 0 bases, with 10 bases left in between. Germline V CDR1 and CDR2: SGHTS, YDEGEE. The CDR3 DNA follows: TGTGCCAGCAGCTTGGCCGGCGGATATAGCAATCAGCCCCAGCATTTT. Translation: CASSLAGGYSNQPQHF.

The V gene is TRBV2, the J gene TRBJ1-2; D might be TRBD1 (5 bases). The CDR3 is 15 residues long. Germline V lookup: CDR1 SNHLY, CDR2 FYNNEI. Trimming removed 5 bases at V and 4 bases at J, with 17 bases between. The CDR3 DNA follows: TGTGCCAGCAGTCTCTTTACGGGACTGAGCTATGGCTACACCTTC. The encoded protein is CASSLFTGLSYGYTF.

The V gene is TRBV11-2, the J gene TRBJ2-1; 13 positions match TRBD2. Unmatched junction bases numbered 12, after V lost 5 bases and J lost 8 bases. Looked up from germline, CDR1 is SGHAT and CDR2 is FQNNGV. The CDR3 sequence is 17 residues long. The CDR3 reads CASSLSRRTSGRYEQFF. The DNA for the CDR3 is TGTGCCAGCAGCCTTAGTCGACGGACTAGCGGGAGATATGAGCAGTTCTTC.

The rearrangement links TRBV5-1 to TRBJ2-3; 12 bases line up with TRBD2. Germline V lookup: CDR1 SGHRS, CDR2 YFSETQ. V was pared by 0 bases and J by 2 bases, with 7 bases of the junction left unmatched. The CDR3 has 18 residues. CDR3 sequence (DNA): TGCGCCAGCAGCTTGGCTAGCGGGGGGGGCCGGAACACAGATACGCAGTATTTT. It translates to CASSLASGGGRNTDTQYF.

The V gene is TRBV18, the J gene TRBJ1-1, with 7 bases aligning to TRBD1. Trimming cost V 3 bases and J 10 bases; bases outside gene matches: 14. Germline loops: CDR1 KGHSH, CDR2 LQKENI. This CDR3 comprises 15 residues. The CDR3 nucleotides are TGTGCCAGCTCACCTCAGGGGGGAGTCGGGTTGATAGCTTTCTTT. Encoded protein: CASSPQGGVGLIAFF.

The rearrangement joins TRBV3-1 (or the pseudogene TRBV3-2) to TRBJ2-5, with D possibly matching TRBD2 (6 bases). Germline assignment: CDR1 LGHDT and CDR2 YNNKEL (reference sequence). Trimming removed 8 bases at V and 2 bases at J, with 21 bases between. CDR3 length: 16 amino acids. The CDR3: CASHRYVPGEQETQYF. The CDR3 region has the DNA TGTGCCAGCCATCGTTATGTTCCGGGGGAGCAAGAGACCCAGTACTTC.

The genes are TRBV5-8 and TRBJ1-2, with D maybe TRBD1 (6 bases). Germline-derived CDR1 and CDR2 are SGHTS and YDEGEE. This CDR3 has 15 amino acids. Trimming shortened V by 0 bases and J by 3 bases, and 12 bases separated the two germline ends. The CDR3 DNA reads TGTGCCAGCAGCTTGGCAGGGGCTGTTGACTATGGCTACACCTTC. Residues: CASSLAGAVDYGYTF. Filled out from reference TRBV5-8 and TRBJ1-2, the complete variable domain reads EAGVTQSPTHLIKTRGQQATLRCSPISGHTSVYWYQQALGLGLQFLLWYDEGEERNRGNFPPRFSGRQFPNYSSELNVNALELEDSALYLCASSLAGAVDYGYTFGSGTRLTVV.

This sequence joins TRBV15 and TRBJ1-3, with D perhaps TRBD1 (5 bases). V was trimmed by 6 bases and J by 0 bases, leaving 9 bases between them. The CDR3 sequence is 14 residues long. From germline, CDR1 is LNHNV and CDR2 YYDKDF (reference sequence). This CDR3 is CATRTAGSGNTIYF. The CDR3, as DNA: TGTGCCACCAGGACAGCCGGCTCTGGAAACACCATATATTTT.

This rearrangement joins TRBV11-2 to TRBJ2-3; 11 bases match TRBD2. The length of the CDR3 is 14 residues. Unmatched junction bases numbered 7, after V lost 6 bases and J lost 8 bases. CDR1 is SGHAT and CDR2 is FQNNGV in the germline V gene. This chain's CDR3 is CASRTGTSGGTQYF. CDR3 nucleotides: TGTGCCAGCAGAACCGGGACTAGCGGAGGTACGCAGTATTTT.

The chain uses TRBV28 and TRBJ2-7, with 11 positions matching TRBD1. The CDR3 is 15 residues long. The junction had 5 bases not matched to a gene; V was cut back by 4 bases and J by 3 bases. Germline CDR1 reads MDHEN; CDR2 reads SYDVKM. The CDR3 DNA is TGTGCCAGCAGTTCTGGACAGGGGGCGATCTACGAGCAGTACTTC. It codes for CASSSGQGAIYEQYF.

The rearrangement links TRBV30 to TRBJ1-5; D unresolved. Trimming stripped 4 bases from V and 2 bases from J, with 12 bases between. Germline V CDR1 and CDR2: GTSNPN, SVGIG (reference sequence). The CDR3 runs 14 residues. CDR3 sequence reads: CAWKVFGGNQPQHF. The CDR3 DNA sequence: TGTGCCTGGAAAGTCTTCGGGGGCAATCAGCCCCAGCATTTT.

The chain recombines TRBV2 with TRBJ1-2; 8 bases line up with TRBD1. Looked up from germline, CDR1 is SNHLY and CDR2 is FYNNEI. Trimming removed 8 bases from V and 4 bases from J; junction bases left unmatched: 9. This CDR3 contains 14 residues. CDR3 region: CASGGQGATYGYTF. The CDR3 region has the DNA TGTGCCAGCGGCGGACAGGGCGCGACCTATGGCTACACCTTC.

The V gene is TRBV6-4, the J gene TRBJ2-7; TRBD1 aligns across 7 bases. The V gene end was trimmed by 6 bases and the J gene end by 7 bases; junction bases not matched to a gene: 3. Germline-derived CDR1 and CDR2 are MRHNA and SNTAGT. This CDR3 spans 11 amino acids. This chain's CDR3 is CASRTGFEQYF. DNA for the CDR3: TGTGCCAGCAGGACAGGGTTTGAGCAGTACTTC.